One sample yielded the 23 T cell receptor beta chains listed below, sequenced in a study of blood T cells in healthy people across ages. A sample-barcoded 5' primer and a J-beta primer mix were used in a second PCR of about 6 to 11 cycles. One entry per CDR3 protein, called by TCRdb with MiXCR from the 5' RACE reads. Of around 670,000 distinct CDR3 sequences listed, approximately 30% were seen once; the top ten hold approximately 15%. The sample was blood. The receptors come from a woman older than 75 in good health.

CDR3 amino acids: CASSYRVGNQPQHF. Here the CDR3 DNA reads TGTGCCAGCAGTTACAGGGTTGGCAATCAGCCCCAGCATTTT. The chain employs TRBV6-6 and TRBJ1-5; D is undetermined. Germline V gene data show CDR1 as MNHNY and CDR2 as SVGAGI (reference sequence). Trimming cost V 2 bases and J 2 bases, with 7 bases left between them. The CDR3 totals 14 residues.

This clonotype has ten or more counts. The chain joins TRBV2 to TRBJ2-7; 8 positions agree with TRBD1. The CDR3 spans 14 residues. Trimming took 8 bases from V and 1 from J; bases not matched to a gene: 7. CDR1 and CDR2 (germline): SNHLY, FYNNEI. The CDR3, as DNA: TGTGCCAGCGAACGGGACAGGCTATCCTACGAGCAGTACTTC. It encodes CASERDRLSYEQYF.

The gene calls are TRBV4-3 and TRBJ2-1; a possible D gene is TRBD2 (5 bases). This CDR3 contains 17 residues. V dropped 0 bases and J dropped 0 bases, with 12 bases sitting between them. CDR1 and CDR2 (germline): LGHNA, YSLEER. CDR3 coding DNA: TGCGCCAGCAGCCAAGAAGGGCGGGCCAACTCCTACAATGAGCAGTTCTTC. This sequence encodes CASSQEGRANSYNEQFF.

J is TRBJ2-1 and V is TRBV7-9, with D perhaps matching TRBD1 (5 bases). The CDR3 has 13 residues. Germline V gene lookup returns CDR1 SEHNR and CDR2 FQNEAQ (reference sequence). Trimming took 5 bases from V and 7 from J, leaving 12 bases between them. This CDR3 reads CASSVRTINEQFF. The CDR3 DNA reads TGTGCCAGCAGCGTACGGACAATAAATGAGCAGTTCTTC.

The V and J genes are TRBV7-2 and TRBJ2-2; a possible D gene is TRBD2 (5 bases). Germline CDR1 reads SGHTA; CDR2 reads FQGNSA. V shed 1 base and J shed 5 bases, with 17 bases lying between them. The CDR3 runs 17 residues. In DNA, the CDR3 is TGTGCCAGCAGCTTAGTTGAGGGTGGACTTCGGACCGGGGAGCTGTTTTTT. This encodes CASSLVEGGLRTGELFF.

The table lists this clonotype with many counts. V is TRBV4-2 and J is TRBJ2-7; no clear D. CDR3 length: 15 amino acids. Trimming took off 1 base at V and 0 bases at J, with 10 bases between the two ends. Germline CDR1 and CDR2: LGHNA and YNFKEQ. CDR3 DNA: TGTGCCAGCAGCCAAGGGACGGCAGCCTCCTACGAGCAGTACTTC. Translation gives CASSQGTAASYEQYF.

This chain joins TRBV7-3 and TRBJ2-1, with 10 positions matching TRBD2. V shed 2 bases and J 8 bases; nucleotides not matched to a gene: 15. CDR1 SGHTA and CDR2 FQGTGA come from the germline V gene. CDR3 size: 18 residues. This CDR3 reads CASSLAPSGGRTYYEQFF. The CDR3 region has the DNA TGTGCCAGCAGCTTAGCCCCTAGCGGGGGTCGTACATACTATGAGCAGTTCTTC.

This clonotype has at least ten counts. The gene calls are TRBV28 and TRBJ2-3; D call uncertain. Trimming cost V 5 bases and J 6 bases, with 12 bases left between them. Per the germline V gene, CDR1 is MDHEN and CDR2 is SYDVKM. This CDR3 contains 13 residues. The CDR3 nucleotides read TGTGCCAGCAGTCCTCCAGCGTTCGATACGCAGTATTTT. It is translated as CASSPPAFDTQYF.

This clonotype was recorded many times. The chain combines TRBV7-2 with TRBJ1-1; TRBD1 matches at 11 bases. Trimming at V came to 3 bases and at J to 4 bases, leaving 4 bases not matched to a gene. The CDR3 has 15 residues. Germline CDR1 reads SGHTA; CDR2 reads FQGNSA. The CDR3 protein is CASSFTGTGGTEAFF. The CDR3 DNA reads TGTGCCAGCAGCTTCACTGGGACAGGGGGCACTGAAGCTTTCTTT.

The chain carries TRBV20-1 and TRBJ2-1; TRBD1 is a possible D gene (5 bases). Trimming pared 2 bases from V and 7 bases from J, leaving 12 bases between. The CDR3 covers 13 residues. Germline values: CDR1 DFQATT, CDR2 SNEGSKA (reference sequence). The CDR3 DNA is TGCAGTGCTAGATGGCCAGGGTTGAATGAGCAGTTCTTC. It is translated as CSARWPGLNEQFF.

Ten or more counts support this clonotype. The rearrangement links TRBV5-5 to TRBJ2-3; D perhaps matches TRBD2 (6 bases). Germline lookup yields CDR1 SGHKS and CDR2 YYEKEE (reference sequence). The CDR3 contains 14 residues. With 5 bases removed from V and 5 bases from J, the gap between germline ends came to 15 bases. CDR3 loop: CASRRFGREDTQYF. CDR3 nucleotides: TGTGCCAGCAGAAGGTTCGGGAGAGAAGATACGCAGTATTTT.

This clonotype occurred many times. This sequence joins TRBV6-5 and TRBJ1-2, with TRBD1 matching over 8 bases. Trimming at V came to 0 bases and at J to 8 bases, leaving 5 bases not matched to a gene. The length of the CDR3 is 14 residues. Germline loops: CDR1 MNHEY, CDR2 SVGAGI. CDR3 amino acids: CASSYSGQGGGYTF. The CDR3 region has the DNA TGTGCCAGCAGTTACTCCGGACAGGGCGGCGGCTACACCTTC.

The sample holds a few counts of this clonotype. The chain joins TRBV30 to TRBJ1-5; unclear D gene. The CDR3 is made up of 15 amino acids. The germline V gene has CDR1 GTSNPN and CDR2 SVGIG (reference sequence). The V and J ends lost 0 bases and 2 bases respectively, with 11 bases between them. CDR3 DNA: TGTGCCTGGAGTGTAACTCGTCGGGGCAATCAGCCCCAGCATTTT. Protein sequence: CAWSVTRRGNQPQHF.

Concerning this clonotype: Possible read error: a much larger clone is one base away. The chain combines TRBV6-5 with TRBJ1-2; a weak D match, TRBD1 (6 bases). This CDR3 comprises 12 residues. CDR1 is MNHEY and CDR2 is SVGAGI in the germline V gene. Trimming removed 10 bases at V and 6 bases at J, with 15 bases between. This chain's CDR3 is CANKGGVNGYTF. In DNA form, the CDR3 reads TGTGCCAACAAGGGGGGCGTCAATGGCTACACCTTC.

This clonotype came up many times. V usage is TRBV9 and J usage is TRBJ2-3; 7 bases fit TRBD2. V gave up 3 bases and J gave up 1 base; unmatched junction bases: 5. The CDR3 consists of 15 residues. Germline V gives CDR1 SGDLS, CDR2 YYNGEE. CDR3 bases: TGTGCCAGCAGCGCGACTAGCCCAGGCACAGATACGCAGTATTTT. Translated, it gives CASSATSPGTDTQYF.

CDR3 amino acids: CASRQGFMSYNSPLHF. In nucleotides, the CDR3 is TGTGCCAGCAGGCAGGGATTTATGTCCTATAATTCACCCCTCCACTTT. J is TRBJ1-6 and V is TRBV12-3 or TRBV12-4, with a possible D match to TRBD1 (5 bases). V dropped 6 bases and J dropped 1 base, with 13 bases sitting between them. The CDR3 is 16 amino acids.

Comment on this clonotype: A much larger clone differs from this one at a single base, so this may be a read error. CDR3 amino acids: CASSEGRTGGDTQYF. In DNA form, the CDR3 reads TGTGCCAGCAGTGAAGGGAGGACAGGGGGCGATACGCAGTATTTT. The chain joins TRBV2 to TRBJ2-3; 11 bases map to TRBD1. Germline lookup yields CDR1 SNHLY and CDR2 FYNNEI. The J segment lost 6 bases and the V segment lost 1 base, leaving 3 bases of the junction unmatched. There are 15 residues in the CDR3.

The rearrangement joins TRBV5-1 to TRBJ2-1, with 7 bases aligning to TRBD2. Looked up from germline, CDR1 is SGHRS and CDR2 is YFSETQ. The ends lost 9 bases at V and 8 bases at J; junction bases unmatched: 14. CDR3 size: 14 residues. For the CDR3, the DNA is TGCGCCAACAAAGCGGGACTACCGGGCGATGAGCAGTTCTTC. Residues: CANKAGLPGDEQFF.

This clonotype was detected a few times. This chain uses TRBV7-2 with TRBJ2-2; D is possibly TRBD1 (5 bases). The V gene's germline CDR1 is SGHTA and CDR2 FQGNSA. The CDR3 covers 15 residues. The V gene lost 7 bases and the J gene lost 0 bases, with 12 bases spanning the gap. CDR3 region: CASNQGATNTGELFF. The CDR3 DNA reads TGTGCCAGCAATCAAGGGGCCACGAACACCGGGGAGCTGTTTTTT.

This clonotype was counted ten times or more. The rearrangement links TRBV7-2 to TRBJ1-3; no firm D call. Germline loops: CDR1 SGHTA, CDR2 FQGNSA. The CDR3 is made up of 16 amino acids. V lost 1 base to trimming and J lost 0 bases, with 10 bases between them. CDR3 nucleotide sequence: TGTGCCAGCAGCTTAGGAGTCGTCTTCTCTGGAAACACCATATATTTT. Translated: CASSLGVVFSGNTIYF.

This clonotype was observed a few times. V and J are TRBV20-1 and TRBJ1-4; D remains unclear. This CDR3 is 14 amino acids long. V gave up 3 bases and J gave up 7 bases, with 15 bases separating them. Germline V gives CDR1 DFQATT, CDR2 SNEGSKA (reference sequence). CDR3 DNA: TGCAGTGCTAGCTACGGGGTGACTGGTGAAAAACTGTTTTTT. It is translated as CSASYGVTGEKLFF.

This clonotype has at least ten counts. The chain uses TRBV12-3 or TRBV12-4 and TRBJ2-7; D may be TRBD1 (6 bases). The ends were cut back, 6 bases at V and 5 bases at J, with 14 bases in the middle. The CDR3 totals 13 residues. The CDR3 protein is CASREQGDHEQYF. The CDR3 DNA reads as TGTGCCAGCAGGGAACAGGGTGACCACGAGCAGTACTTC.

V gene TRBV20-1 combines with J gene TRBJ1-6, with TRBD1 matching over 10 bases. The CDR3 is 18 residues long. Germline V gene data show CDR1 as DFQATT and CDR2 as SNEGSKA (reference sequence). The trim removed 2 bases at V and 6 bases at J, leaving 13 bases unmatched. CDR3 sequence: CSARTRDRGSLGNSPLHF. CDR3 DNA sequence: TGCAGTGCTAGAACCCGGGACAGGGGTTCCCTCGGTAATTCACCCCTCCACTTT.